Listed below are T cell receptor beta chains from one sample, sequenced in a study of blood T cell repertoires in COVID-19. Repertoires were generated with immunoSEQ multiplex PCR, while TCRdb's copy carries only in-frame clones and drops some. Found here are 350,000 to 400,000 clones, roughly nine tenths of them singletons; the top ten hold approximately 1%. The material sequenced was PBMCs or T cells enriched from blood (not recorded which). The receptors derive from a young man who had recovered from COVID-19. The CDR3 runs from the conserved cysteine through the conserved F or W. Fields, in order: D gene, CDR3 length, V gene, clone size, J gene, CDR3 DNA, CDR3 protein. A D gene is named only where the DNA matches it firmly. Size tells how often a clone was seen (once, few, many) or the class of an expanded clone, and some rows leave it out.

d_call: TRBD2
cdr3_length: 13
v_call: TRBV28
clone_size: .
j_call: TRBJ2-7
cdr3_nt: TGTGCCAGCAGCCCCAGCGGGAGATGGAGGCAGTACTTC
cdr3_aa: CASSPSGRWRQYF

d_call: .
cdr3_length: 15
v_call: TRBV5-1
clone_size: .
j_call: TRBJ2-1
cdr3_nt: TGCGCCAGCAGCTTTTCACTAGCCGGGGCGAATGAGCAGTTCTTC
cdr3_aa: CASSFSLAGANEQFF

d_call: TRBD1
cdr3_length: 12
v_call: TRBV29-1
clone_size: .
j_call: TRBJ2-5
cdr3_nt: TGCAGCGCTCGACAGGGGGAGGAGACCCAGTACTTC
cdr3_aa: CSARQGEETQYF

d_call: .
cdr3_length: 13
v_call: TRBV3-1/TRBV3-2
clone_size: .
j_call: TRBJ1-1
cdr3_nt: TGTGCCAGCAGCCAAGCAGGGCGAACTGAAGCTTTCTTT
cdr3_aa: CASSQAGRTEAFF

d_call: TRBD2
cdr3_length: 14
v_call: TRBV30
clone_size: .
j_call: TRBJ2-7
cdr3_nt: TGTGCCTGGAGGTTAGCGGGAGGGCCATTCGAGCAGTACTTC
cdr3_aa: CAWRLAGGPFEQYF

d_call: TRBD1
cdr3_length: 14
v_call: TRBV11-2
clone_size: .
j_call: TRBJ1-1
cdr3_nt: TGTGCCACAAGAACGGGACAGTCGAACACTGAAGCTTTCTTT
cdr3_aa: CATRTGQSNTEAFF

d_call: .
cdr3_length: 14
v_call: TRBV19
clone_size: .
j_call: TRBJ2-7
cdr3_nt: TGTGCCAGTACCCCAACGAGGAGCTCCTACGAGCAGTACTTC
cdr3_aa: CASTPTRSSYEQYF

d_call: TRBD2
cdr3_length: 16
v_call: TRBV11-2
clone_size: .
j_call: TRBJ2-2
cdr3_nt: TGTGCCATCCCACAATCGGCGGGGGGGCGCACCGGGGAGCTGTTTTTT
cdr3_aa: CAIPQSAGGRTGELFF

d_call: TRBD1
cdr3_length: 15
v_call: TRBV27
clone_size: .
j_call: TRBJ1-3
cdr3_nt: TGTGCCAGCAGTGGACGGGGACAGGGGGGAAACACCATATATTTT
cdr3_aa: CASSGRGQGGNTIYF

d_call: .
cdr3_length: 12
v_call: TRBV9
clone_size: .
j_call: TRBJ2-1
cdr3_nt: TGTGCCAGCAGCGTAGCGGAGAATGAGCAGTTCTTC
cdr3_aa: CASSVAENEQFF

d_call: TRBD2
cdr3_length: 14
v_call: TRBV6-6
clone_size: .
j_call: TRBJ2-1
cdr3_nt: TGTGCCAGCAGTTTCTCCGGGACTACCAATGAGCAGTTCTTC
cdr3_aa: CASSFSGTTNEQFF

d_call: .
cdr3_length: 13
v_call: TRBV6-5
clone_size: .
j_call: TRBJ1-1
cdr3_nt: TGTGCCAGCAGTACTTGGGGCTACACTGAAGCTTTCTTT
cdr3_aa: CASSTWGYTEAFF

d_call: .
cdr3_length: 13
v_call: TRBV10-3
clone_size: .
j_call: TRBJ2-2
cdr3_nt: TGTGCCATCGAGACTGGAACCACCGGGGAGCTGTTTTTT
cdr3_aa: CAIETGTTGELFF

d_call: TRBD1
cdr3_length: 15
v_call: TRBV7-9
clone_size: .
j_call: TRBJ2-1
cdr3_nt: TGTGCCAGCAGCACACCGGGACAGCGTTACAATGAGCAGTTCTTC
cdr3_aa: CASSTPGQRYNEQFF

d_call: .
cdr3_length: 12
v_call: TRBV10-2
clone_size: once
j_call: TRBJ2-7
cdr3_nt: TGCGCCAGCGCCGGACTACCTTACGAGCAGTACTTC
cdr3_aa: CASAGLPYEQYF

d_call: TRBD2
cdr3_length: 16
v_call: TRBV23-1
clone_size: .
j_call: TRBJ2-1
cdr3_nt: TGCGCCAGCAGTCAACGGGGACTAGCGGGGGTAAATGAGCAGTTCTTC
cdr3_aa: CASSQRGLAGVNEQFF

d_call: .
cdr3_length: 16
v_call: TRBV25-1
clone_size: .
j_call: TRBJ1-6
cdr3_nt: TGTGCCAGCAGTGAATTTGGCGGCCCACAGGGTTCACCCCTCCACTTT
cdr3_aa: CASSEFGGPQGSPLHF